This TCR beta chain was found in a study of spatial heterogeneity in lung cancer (dated by TCRdb to about 2019). In terms of the full investigation: Beta-chain transcripts were consistently detected in greater numbers than alpha-chain transcripts, which likely reflected higher beta-chain transcript abundance. In the raw uncorrected reads, each unique combination of TCR and UMI appeared more than ten times on average. In non-small cell lung cancer, the study made a quantitative comparison of TCR alpha and beta repertoires among multiple tumor regions, matched nontumor lung and blood. Nonsynonymous mutation counts, determined by whole-exome sequencing of tumor tissue, were related to features of the TCR repertoire. Both alpha and beta chains were TCR-sequenced in a few hundred tumor regions, around 65 matched nontumor lung samples and roughly 50 PBMC samples obtained at surgery. The study at large found these results: Additional single-cell paired TCR alpha and beta sequencing was considered necessary to confirm, at a functional level, the hypothesis that regional TCRs recognize regional mutations. Ubiquitous expanded tumor TCRs were detected in blood more often at tumor resection than at routine follow-up.

The library was prepared using 5' RACE. TCRdb names NextSeq 500 as the instrument used. To allow correction of PCR and sequencing errors, the TCR library protocol tagged every TCR cDNA molecule with a unique molecular identifier. On the study's bioinformatics: TCR identification, UMI-based error correction and CDR3 extraction were all carried out with Decombinator tools. TCRs above a frequency of 2 per 1,000, corresponding to the top 1% of the tumor frequency distribution, were defined as expanded. Rényi diversity was computed with the R vegan package after subsampling each repertoire 100 times to 5,000 TCRs. CDR3 similarity networks were built from amino acid triplet string-kernel similarity, connecting CDR3s with pairwise similarity above 0.82. Starting from the raw public reads, TCRdb applied fastp trimming at Q25, assembled clones with MiXCR and retained in-frame beta chains. Entries that share a CDR3 protein sequence are merged under the most common genes and DNA. The V and J calls were not made by the authors but by TCRdb's processing. Recorded for this sample are about 50,000 distinct CDR3 sequences; 7.5% to 9% of them occurred a single time. The ten largest account for about 12% of the sample.

This clonotype was counted ten times or more. Its antigen is not yet known. Base-call qualities are not available, and no considerably larger clone is one nucleotide away. This sample's time point label indicates: sample taken at primary tumor resection. Without any cell sorting, TCR sequencing was performed on whole RNA extracted either from tumor and nontumor lung tissue or from cryopreserved PBMC samples. The donors were about 71 patients from the lung TRACERx cohort who had early-stage, untreated non-small cell lung cancer. Only patients for whom sufficient RNA was available from at least two tumor regions were selected for TCR sequencing. The clonotype was recovered from a female donor with early-stage non-small cell lung cancer. The source was PBMCs, collected at surgery.

The DNA reads as follows: TGTGCCAGCACGTCACAGGGACGAAATTCACCCCTCCACTTT. It codes for CASTSQGRNSPLHF. The rearranged segments are TRBV6-2 or TRBV6-3 and TRBJ1-6; TRBD1 is possibly the D segment (6 matching bases). For CDR1 and CDR2, the germline V gene lists MNHEY and SVGEGT. The CDR3 measures 14 amino acids from cysteine to phenylalanine. The kept DNA is CDR3 alone, 42 bases in frame from the first base. V drops 7 bases and J drops 7 bases, leaving 14 bases in between.